These T cell receptor beta chains were read from a single sample in a study of T cell responses to AZD1222 COVID-19 vaccine. The assay was immunoSEQ multiplex PCR, and TCRdb's table has in-frame clones only and misses some. The sample has about 99,000 clones; around nine tenths are singletons. Sequencing was performed on peripheral blood, taken on day 0 of AZD1222 vaccination. These receptors originate from an adult in good health. The CDR3 runs from the conserved cysteine through the conserved F or W. The order of the fields is D gene, V gene, J gene, clone size, CDR3 protein, CDR3 DNA. A D gene is named only where the DNA matches it firmly. Only some rows state a clone size, as once, few, many or a class for expanded clones.

.,TRBV6-4,TRBJ2-6,.,CASSDSKGSGANVLTF,TGTGCCAGCAGTGACTCGAAGGGGTCTGGGGCCAACGTCCTGACTTTC
TRBD2,TRBV7-2,TRBJ2-1,.,CASSTSGVEQFF,TGTGCCAGCAGCACTAGCGGGGTTGAGCAGTTCTTC
.,TRBV15,TRBJ2-5,.,CATSRDPRQSSETQYF,TGTGCCACCAGCAGAGACCCAAGACAGAGCAGTGAGACCCAGTACTTC
.,TRBV30,TRBJ1-1,.,CAWMIGGEAFF,TGTGCCTGGATGATAGGGGGGGAAGCTTTCTTT
.,TRBV7-2,TRBJ1-1,.,CASSNQMNTEAFF,TGTGCCAGCAGCAATCAGATGAACACTGAAGCTTTCTTT
.,TRBV11-2,TRBJ1-4,.,CASSSYGGTGGKLFF,TGTGCCAGCAGCTCTTATGGGGGAACCGGGGGAAAACTGTTTTTT
.,TRBV6-5,TRBJ1-2,.,CASSYEGLGGYTF,TGTGCCAGCAGTTACGAGGGACTAGGAGGCTACACCTTC
.,TRBV30,TRBJ2-2,.,CAWSVGRFTGELFF,TGTGCCTGGAGTGTAGGCCGGTTTACCGGGGAGCTGTTTTTT
.,TRBV18,TRBJ2-3,.,CASSPAGGIRTDTQYF,TGTGCCAGCTCTCCGGCTGGGGGGATAAGAACAGATACGCAGTATTTT
.,TRBV2,TRBJ2-1,.,CASSLGYNEQFF,TGTGCCAGCAGTTTAGGCTACAATGAGCAGTTCTTC
TRBD2,TRBV11-2,TRBJ2-1,.,CASSLRTSGGYNEQFF,TGTGCCAGCAGCCTAAGGACTAGCGGGGGATACAATGAGCAGTTCTTC
.,TRBV28,TRBJ1-5,.,CASSLYQGNSNQPQHF,TGTGCCAGCAGTTTATATCAGGGGAATAGCAATCAGCCCCAGCATTTT
.,TRBV7-2,TRBJ1-1,.,CASSFLRLNTEAFF,TGTGCCAGCAGCTTTCTAAGATTGAACACTGAAGCTTTCTTT
.,TRBV5-1,TRBJ2-2,.,CASSRTGMDAGELFF,TGCGCCAGCAGCCGAACAGGGATGGACGCCGGGGAGCTGTTTTTT
TRBD1,TRBV11-2,TRBJ2-7,.,CASSTIGDSAFQQYF,TGTGCCAGCAGCACAATCGGGGACAGCGCCTTTCAGCAGTACTTC
.,TRBV24-1,TRBJ2-5,.,CATSDISPAHQETQYF,TGTGCCACCAGTGATATTAGCCCGGCCCACCAAGAGACCCAGTACTTC
TRBD2,TRBV7-9,TRBJ2-7,.,CASSLGSGSSPYEQYF,TGTGCCAGCAGCTTAGGTAGCGGGAGTTCTCCCTACGAGCAGTACTTC
.,TRBV6-6,TRBJ2-3,.,CASSKQGSDTQYF,TGTGCCAGCAGTAAACAGGGTTCAGATACGCAGTATTTT
.,TRBV27,TRBJ1-5,.,CASSLRMPSQPQHF,TGTGCCAGCAGTTTACGAATGCCCAGCCAGCCCCAGCATTTT
TRBD1,TRBV7-2,TRBJ2-7,once,CASSPKGDRVGYEQYF,TGTGCCAGCAGCCCAAAAGGGGACAGGGTAGGCTACGAGCAGTACTTC
TRBD2,TRBV4-2,TRBJ2-1,.,CASSQVRAGSSYNEQFF,TGTGCCAGCAGCCAAGTAAGAGCGGGGAGCTCCTACAATGAGCAGTTCTTC
.,TRBV28,TRBJ1-3,once,CASTTATGPYSGNTIYF,TGTGCCAGCACCACAGCCACAGGGCCTTACTCTGGAAACACCATATATTTT
.,TRBV19,TRBJ1-5,few,CASSTLLGNQPQHF,TGTGCCAGTAGTACCTTGTTGGGCAATCAGCCCCAGCATTTT
.,TRBV5-1,TRBJ2-1,.,CASSLGSYNEQFF,TGCGCCAGCAGCTTGGGTTCCTACAATGAGCAGTTCTTC
.,TRBV18,TRBJ2-2,.,CASVRANTGELFF,TGTGCCAGCGTTAGAGCGAACACCGGGGAGCTGTTTTTT
TRBD1,TRBV6-5,TRBJ2-7,.,CASSRDRKTYEQYF,TGTGCCAGCTCCCGGGACAGGAAGACCTACGAGCAGTACTTC
.,TRBV7-9,TRBJ1-2,few,CASSLAAGSYGYTF,TGTGCCAGCAGCTTAGCGGCAGGGAGCTATGGCTACACCTTC
TRBD2,TRBV20-1,TRBJ2-1,once,CSASERGGRTYNEQFF,TGCAGTGCAAGTGAGCGGGGGGGCCGAACCTACAATGAGCAGTTCTTC
.,TRBV5-5,TRBJ1-2,.,CASSVPAGVDGYTF,TGTGCCAGCAGCGTACCTGCAGGGGTGGATGGCTACACCTTC
TRBD1,TRBV25-1,TRBJ2-1,.,CASSERGTGGKNEQFF,TGTGCCAGCAGTGAACGGGGGACAGGGGGTAAAAATGAGCAGTTCTTC
TRBD1,TRBV7-9,TRBJ1-2,.,CASSLAQGANYGYTF,TGTGCCAGCAGCTTAGCGCAGGGGGCTAACTATGGCTACACCTTC
TRBD2,TRBV6-1,TRBJ2-5,.,CASSFASGQETQYF,TGTGCCAGCAGTTTCGCTAGCGGCCAAGAGACCCAGTACTTC
.,TRBV5-4,TRBJ2-5,.,CASSLNRDRETQYF,TGTGCCAGCAGCCTAAACAGGGATCGAGAGACCCAGTACTTC
TRBD2,TRBV7-3,TRBJ2-2,once,CASSFLSGGRTGELFF,TGTGCCAGCAGCTTTCTTAGCGGGGGTAGGACCGGGGAGTTGTTTTTT
TRBD2,TRBV7-9,TRBJ2-5,.,CASSFDSGRERETQYF,TGTGCCAGCAGCTTCGATAGCGGGAGAGAGAGAGAGACCCAGTACTTC
TRBD1,TRBV2,TRBJ1-5,.,CASSGDRLKGQPQHF,TGTGCCAGCAGTGGGGACAGACTTAAGGGGCAGCCCCAGCATTTT
TRBD1,TRBV10-3,TRBJ2-7,.,CAISYGQGSSYEQYF,TGTGCCATCAGTTACGGACAGGGTAGCTCCTACGAGCAGTACTTC
.,TRBV16,TRBJ1-6,.,CASSHQGGGSPLHF,TGTGCCAGCAGCCATCAGGGTGGAGGATCACCCCTCCACTTT
TRBD1,TRBV4-1,TRBJ1-3,.,CASSQDLGTGRNTIYF,TGCGCCAGCAGCCAAGATCTGGGGACAGGGAGAAACACCATATATTTT
.,TRBV19,TRBJ1-2,.,CASRVSTSVGEYYGYTF,TGTGCCAGTAGGGTTTCCACCAGCGTTGGCGAATACTATGGCTACACCTTC
.,TRBV15,TRBJ2-7,few,CATSREQGGNYEQYF,TGTGCCACCAGCAGAGAACAGGGAGGGAACTACGAGCAGTACTTC
.,TRBV4-1,TRBJ2-2,.,CASSQGSGRPTNTGELFF,TGCGCCAGCAGCCAAGGTTCCGGGAGACCAACGAACACCGGGGAGCTGTTTTTT
.,TRBV27,TRBJ2-4,.,CASNPGGGIQYF,TGTGCCAGCAACCCAGGGGGGGGCATTCAGTACTTC
.,TRBV18,TRBJ1-2,.,CASSPVAAHGYTF,TGTGCCAGCTCACCGGTGGCGGCCCATGGCTACACCTTC
.,TRBV24-1,TRBJ2-5,.,CATSDDTSRVKTQYF,TGTGCCACCAGTGACGACACCTCGCGGGTCAAGACCCAGTACTTC
TRBD1,TRBV28,TRBJ1-4,.,CASSEAGGEGANEKLFF,TGTGCCAGCAGTGAGGCAGGGGGTGAGGGGGCTAATGAAAAACTGTTTTTT
.,TRBV5-6,TRBJ2-1,.,CASSLYGGSGYNEQFF,TGTGCCAGCAGCTTGTACGGCGGCTCTGGATACAATGAGCAGTTCTTC
.,TRBV9,TRBJ1-4,once,CASAPWNEKLFF,TGTGCCAGCGCTCCATGGAATGAAAAACTGTTTTTT